A single T cell receptor beta chain is shown here with its context. Treatment-naive patients with stable or active relapsing-remitting disease served as multiple sclerosis controls. Bulk CD8+ and CD4+ cells came from magnetic negative isolation; CD8+ TEMRA by FACS. This record comes from a study of CD8 T cells in Susac syndrome. RNA, at about 0.45 to 1 ug, was reverse transcribed with random hexamers. immunoSEQ multiplex PCR amplified TCR beta CDR3 across 54 Vbeta, 13 Jbeta. Each CDR3 protein gets one entry after TCRdb re-called the immunoSEQ multiplex PCR reads with MiXCR. In the table there are around 130,000 distinct CDR3 sequences, approximately 95% of which are singletons. The CDR3 contains 14 residues. Between the trimmed V and J ends, which lost 6 bases and 1 base, there was a span of 15 bases. Germline V lookup: CDR1 DFQATT, CDR2 SNEGSKA (reference sequence).

The gene calls are TRBV20-1 and TRBJ1-1; D gene ambiguous. This TCR was sampled from a human donor with multiple sclerosis. Specimen: CD4+ T cells from PBMCs. CDR3 bases: TGCAGTGCGCCCCTTGGGAATACGAACACTGAAGCTTTCTTT. Protein sequence: CSAPLGNTNTEAFF.